This T cell receptor (beta chain) was captured in a study of multiple sclerosis patients with progressive multifocal leukoencephalopathy. As for time point: roughly 12 months of natalizumab therapy. Trimming removed 7 bases at V and 6 bases at J, with 19 bases between. Germline V lookup: CDR1 SGHRS, CDR2 YFSETQ. This CDR3 region has 14 residues. Profiling relied on immunoSEQ multiplex PCR, and the TCRdb table lists in-frame clones only, not all of them. The top ten clones hold roughly 1.3% of a sample with about 28,000 clones, around 90% of them seen once. This chain uses TRBV5-1 with TRBJ1-1; D is uncertain. The receptor's source is a human donor with multiple sclerosis. The source was PBMCs, collected from a patient treated with natalizumab. The CDR3 nucleotides are TGCGCCAGCGCGCCGATGGACGGGAGGGCTGAAGCTTTCTTT. This codes for CASAPMDGRAEAFF.